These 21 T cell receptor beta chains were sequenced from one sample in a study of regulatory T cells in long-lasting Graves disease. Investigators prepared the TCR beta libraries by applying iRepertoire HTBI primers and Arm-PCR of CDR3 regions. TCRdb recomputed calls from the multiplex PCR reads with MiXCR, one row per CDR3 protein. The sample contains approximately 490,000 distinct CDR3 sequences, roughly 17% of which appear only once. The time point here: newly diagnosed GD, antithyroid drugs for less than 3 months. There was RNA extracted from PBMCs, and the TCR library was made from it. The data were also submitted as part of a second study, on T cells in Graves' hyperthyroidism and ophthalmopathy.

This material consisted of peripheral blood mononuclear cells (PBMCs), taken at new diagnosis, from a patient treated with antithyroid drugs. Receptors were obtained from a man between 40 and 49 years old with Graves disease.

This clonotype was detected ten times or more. The CDR3 DNA follows: TGTGCCAGCAGTGAGGACAGTGGTCGCTCCTACAATGAGCAGTTCTTC. Its protein product is CASSEDSGRSYNEQFF. The chain employs TRBV6-1 and TRBJ2-1; tentatively, D is TRBD1 (6 bases). CDR3 length: 16 amino acids. The ends were cut back, 3 bases at V and 0 bases at J, with 12 bases in the middle. Germline loops: CDR1 MNHNS, CDR2 SASEGT.

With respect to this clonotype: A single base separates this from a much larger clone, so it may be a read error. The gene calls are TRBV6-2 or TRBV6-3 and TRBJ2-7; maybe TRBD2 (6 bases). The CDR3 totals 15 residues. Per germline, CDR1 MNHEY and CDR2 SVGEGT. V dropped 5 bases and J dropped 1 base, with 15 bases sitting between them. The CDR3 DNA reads TGTGCCAGCAGTGACCGGGGGAGTGAGTCCTACGAGCAGTACTTC. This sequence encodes CASSDRGSESYEQYF.

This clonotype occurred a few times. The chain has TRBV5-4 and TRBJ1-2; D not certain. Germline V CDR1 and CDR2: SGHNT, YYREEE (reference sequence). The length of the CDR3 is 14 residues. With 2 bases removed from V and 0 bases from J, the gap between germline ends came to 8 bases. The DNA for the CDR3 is TGTGCCAGCAGCTTCGATAGGGCTAACTATGGCTACACCTTC. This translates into CASSFDRANYGYTF.

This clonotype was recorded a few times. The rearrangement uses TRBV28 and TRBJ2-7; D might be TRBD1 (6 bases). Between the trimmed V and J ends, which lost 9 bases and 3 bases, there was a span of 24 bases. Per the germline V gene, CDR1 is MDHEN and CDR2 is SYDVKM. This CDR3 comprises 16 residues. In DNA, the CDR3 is TGTGCCAGTTTGGGTAGTCTGGGACATGGCAACTACGAGCAGTACTTC. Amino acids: CASLGSLGHGNYEQYF.

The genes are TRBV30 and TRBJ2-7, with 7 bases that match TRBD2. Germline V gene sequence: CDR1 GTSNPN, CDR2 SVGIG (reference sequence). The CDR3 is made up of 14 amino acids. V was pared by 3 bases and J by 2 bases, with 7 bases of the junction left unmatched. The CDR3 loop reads CAWRLLANTYEQYF. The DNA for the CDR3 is TGTGCCTGGAGACTACTAGCGAATACCTACGAGCAGTACTTC.

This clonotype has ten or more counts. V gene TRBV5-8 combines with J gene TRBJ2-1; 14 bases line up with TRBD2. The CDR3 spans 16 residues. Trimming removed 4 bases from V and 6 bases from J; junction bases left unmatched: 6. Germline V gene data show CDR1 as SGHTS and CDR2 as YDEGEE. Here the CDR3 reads CASSPSGTSGSNEQFF. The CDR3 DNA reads TGTGCCAGCAGCCCTTCCGGGACTAGCGGGAGCAATGAGCAGTTCTTC.

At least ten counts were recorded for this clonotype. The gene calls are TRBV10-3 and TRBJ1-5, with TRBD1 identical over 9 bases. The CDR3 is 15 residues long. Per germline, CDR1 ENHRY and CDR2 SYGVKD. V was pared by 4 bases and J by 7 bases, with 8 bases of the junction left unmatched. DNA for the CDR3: TGTGCCATCAGTGCCTCGGGACAGGGCGAGCAGCCCCAGCATTTT. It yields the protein CAISASGQGEQPQHF.

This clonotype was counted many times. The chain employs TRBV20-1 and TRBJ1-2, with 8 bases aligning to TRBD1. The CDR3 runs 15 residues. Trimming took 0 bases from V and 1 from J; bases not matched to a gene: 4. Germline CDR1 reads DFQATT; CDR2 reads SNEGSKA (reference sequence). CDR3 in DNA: TGCAGTGCTAGAGATCAGGGGGCTGGTAACTATGGCTACACCTTC. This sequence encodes CSARDQGAGNYGYTF.

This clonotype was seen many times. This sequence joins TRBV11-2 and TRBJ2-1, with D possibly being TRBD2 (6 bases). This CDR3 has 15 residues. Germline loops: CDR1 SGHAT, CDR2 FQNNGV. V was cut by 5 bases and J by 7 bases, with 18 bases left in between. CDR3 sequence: CASSISPGSPNEQFF. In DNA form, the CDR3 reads TGTGCCAGCAGCATTTCCCCCGGGAGCCCAAATGAGCAGTTCTTC. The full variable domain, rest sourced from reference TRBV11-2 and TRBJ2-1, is EAGVAQSPRYKIIEKRQSVAFWCNPISGHATLYWYQQILGQGPKLLIQFQNNGVVDDSQLPKDRFSAERLKGVDSTLKIQPAKLEDSAVYLCASSISPGSPNEQFFGPGTRLTVL.

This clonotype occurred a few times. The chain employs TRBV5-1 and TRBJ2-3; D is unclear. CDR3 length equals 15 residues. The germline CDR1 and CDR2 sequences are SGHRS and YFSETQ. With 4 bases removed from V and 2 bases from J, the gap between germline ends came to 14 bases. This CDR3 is CASSLEPTDTDTQYF. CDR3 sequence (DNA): TGCGCCAGCAGCCTTGAGCCCACGGACACAGATACGCAGTATTTT.

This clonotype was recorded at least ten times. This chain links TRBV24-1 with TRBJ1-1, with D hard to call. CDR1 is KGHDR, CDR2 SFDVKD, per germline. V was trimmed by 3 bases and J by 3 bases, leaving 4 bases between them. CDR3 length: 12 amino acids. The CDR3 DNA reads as TGTGCCACCAGTGATCCCGACACTGAAGCTTTCTTT. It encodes CATSDPDTEAFF.

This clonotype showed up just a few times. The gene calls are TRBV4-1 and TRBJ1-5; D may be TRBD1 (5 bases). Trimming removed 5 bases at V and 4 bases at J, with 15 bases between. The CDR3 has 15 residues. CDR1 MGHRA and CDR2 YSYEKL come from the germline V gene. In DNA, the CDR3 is TGCGCCAGCAGCTTATTCAGGGAGGGTAATCAGCCCCAGCATTTT. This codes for CASSLFREGNQPQHF.

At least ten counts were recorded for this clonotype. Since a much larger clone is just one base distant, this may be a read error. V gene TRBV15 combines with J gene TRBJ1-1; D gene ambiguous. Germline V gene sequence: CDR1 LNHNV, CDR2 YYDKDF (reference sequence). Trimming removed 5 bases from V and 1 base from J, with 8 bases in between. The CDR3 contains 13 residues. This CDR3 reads CATSLDPNTEAFF. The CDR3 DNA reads TGTGCCACCAGCTTAGACCCGAACACTGAAGCTTTCTTT.

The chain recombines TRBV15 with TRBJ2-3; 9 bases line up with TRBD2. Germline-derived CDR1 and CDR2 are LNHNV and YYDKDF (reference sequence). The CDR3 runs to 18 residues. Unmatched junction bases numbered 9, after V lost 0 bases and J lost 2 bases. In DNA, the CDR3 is TGTGCCACCAGCAGAGATCTGTTAGCGGGAGATCCCACAGATACGCAGTATTTT. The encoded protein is CATSRDLLAGDPTDTQYF.

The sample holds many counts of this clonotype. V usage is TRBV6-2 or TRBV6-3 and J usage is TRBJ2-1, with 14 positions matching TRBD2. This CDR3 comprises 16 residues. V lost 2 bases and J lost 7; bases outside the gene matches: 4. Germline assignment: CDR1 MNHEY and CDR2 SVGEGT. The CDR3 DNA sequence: TGTGCCAGCAGTTACGGGACTAGCGGGAGTACAAATGAGCAGTTCTTC. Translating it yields CASSYGTSGSTNEQFF.

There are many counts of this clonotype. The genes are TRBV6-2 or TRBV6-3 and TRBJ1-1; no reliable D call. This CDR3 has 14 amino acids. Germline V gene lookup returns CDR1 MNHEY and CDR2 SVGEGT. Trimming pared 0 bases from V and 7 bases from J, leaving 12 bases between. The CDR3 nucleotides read TGTGCCAGCAGTTACTCAAGGGTCAATGATGAAGCTTTCTTT. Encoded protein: CASSYSRVNDEAFF.

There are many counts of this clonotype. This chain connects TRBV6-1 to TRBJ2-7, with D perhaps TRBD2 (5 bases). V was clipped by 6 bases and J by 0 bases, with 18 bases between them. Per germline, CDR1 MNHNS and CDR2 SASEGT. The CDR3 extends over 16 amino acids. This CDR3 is CASRQGGTKSSYEQYF. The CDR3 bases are TGTGCCAGCAGACAAGGAGGTACTAAAAGCTCCTACGAGCAGTACTTC.

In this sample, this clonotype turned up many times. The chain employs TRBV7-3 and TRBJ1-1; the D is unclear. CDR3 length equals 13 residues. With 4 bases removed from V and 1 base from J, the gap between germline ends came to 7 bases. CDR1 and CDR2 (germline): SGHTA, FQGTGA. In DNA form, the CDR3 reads TGTGCCAGCAGCTCCTCGGCGAACACTGAAGCTTTCTTT. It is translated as CASSSSANTEAFF.

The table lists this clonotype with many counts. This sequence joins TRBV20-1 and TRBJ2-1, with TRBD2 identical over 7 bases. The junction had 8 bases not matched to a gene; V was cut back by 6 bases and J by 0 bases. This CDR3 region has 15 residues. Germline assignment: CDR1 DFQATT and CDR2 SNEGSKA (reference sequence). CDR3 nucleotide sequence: TGCAGTGCGAGGGACTACCAAAGCTCCTACAATGAGCAGTTCTTC. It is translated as CSARDYQSSYNEQFF.

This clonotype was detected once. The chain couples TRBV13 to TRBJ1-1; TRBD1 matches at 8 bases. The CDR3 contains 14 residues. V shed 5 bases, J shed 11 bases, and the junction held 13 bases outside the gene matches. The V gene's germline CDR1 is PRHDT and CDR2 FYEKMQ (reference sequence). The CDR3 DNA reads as TGTGCCAGCAGCAGACAACCGACAGGGGATGTGGCTTTCTTT. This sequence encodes CASSRQPTGDVAFF.

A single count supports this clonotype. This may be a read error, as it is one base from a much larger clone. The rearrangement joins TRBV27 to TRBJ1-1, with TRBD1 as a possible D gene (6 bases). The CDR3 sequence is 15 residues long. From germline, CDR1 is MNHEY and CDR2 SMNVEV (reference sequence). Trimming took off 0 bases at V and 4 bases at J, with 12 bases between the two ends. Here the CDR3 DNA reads TGTGCCAGCAGTTTATCGACAGGATCGAGCACTGAAGCTTTCTTT. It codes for CASSLSTGSSTEAFF.